This T cell receptor beta chain was observed in a study of T cell repertoires and HLA-DP antigens. At the level of the study: Two male donors and one female donor spanned ages 18-to-29 through 60-to-69.

With respect to this clone: Its antigen is still unknown.

Negative selection yielded untouched CD4+ T cells of average about 98% purity. The PCR primers covered 54 TRBV and 13 TRBJ segments. Some clones are missing from TCRdb's copy, which holds only in-frame ones; the method was immunoSEQ multiplex PCR. The data show over 100,000 clones, about 92% seen once. The CDR3 loop spans 16 amino acids. Trimming took off 1 base at V and 0 bases at J, with 13 bases between the two ends. Germline V gene sequence: CDR1 LNHDA, CDR2 SQIVND (reference sequence). The sequence was collected from a woman in her late teens or twenties in good health and CMV-seronegative. The sequenced sample was CD4+ T cells from PBMCs. The chain has TRBV19 and TRBJ2-7; D is uncertain. The CDR3 DNA follows: TGTGCCAGTAGTATAGGGCCCCAGAAGAGCTCCTACGAGCAGTACTTC. Amino acids: CASSIGPQKSSYEQYF.